Following are 20 T cell receptor beta chains from one sample sequenced in a study of identical twins. TCRdb passed the 5' RACE reads through MiXCR, listing each CDR3 protein once. In the table there are 550,000 to 700,000 distinct CDR3 sequences, around a tenth of which are singletons. A further study also used this sample, focusing on yellow fever vaccine responses in identical twins.

Sequenced input: PBMCs. The receptor set was obtained from a woman aged 18-29 years in good health.

This clonotype was seen at least ten times. This chain joins TRBV10-3 and TRBJ2-7, with D perhaps matching TRBD1 (6 bases). The CDR3 loop spans 14 amino acids. Trimming pared 4 bases from V and 3 bases from J, leaving 13 bases between. The germline V gene has CDR1 ENHRY and CDR2 SYGVKD. CDR3 protein: CAISVDSNIYEQYF. The CDR3 DNA follows: TGTGCCATCAGTGTGGACAGTAATATCTACGAGCAGTACTTC.

V usage is TRBV20-1 and J usage is TRBJ1-1, with D perhaps TRBD1 (6 bases). Germline CDR1 and CDR2: DFQATT and SNEGSKA (reference sequence). V lost 0 bases and J lost 6, with 20 bases in between. The CDR3 runs 16 residues. Here the CDR3 DNA reads TGCAGTGCTAGAGATCTCCTTACAGGGTGGGGCCCTGAAGCTTTCTTT. Its translation is CSARDLLTGWGPEAFF.

This clonotype came up many times. The rearrangement links TRBV3-1 to TRBJ2-1; D remains unclear. V was cut by 1 base and J by 3 bases, with 10 bases left in between. The CDR3 covers 15 residues. Germline V lookup: CDR1 LGHDT, CDR2 YNNKEL (reference sequence). CDR3 sequence (DNA): TGTGCCAGCAGCCAAGGGGTGGGCCTCTACAATGAGCAGTTCTTC. It specifies CASSQGVGLYNEQFF.

The genes are TRBV12-3 or TRBV12-4 and TRBJ2-1; no reliable D call. V lost 6 bases and J lost 10, with 7 bases in between. The CDR3 contains 10 residues. The CDR3 loop reads CASRQKEQFF. The CDR3 DNA reads as TGTGCCAGCAGACAAAAGGAGCAGTTCTTC.

The chain links TRBV6-5 to TRBJ2-5, with D tentatively TRBD2 (5 bases). V was pared by 4 bases and J by 4 bases, with 16 bases between. The CDR3 totals 15 residues. Germline V lookup: CDR1 MNHEY, CDR2 SVGAGI. This chain's CDR3 is CASSLTTAGLETQYF. CDR3 nucleotides: TGTGCCAGCAGTTTAACTACGGCGGGCCTAGAGACCCAGTACTTC.

The chain joins TRBV12-3 or TRBV12-4 to TRBJ1-6, with TRBD1 matching 10 bases. V trimming: 5 bases; J trimming: 9 bases; junction bases outside the gene matches: 7. This CDR3 is 15 amino acids long. The chain's CDR3 is CASSPRTGGSSPLHF. CDR3 nucleotide sequence: TGTGCCAGCAGTCCGAGGACAGGGGGGAGTTCACCCCTCCACTTT.

This clonotype has ten or more counts. This chain uses TRBV29-1 with TRBJ2-7; 8 nucleotides line up with TRBD1. The CDR3 runs 12 residues. Germline V lookup: CDR1 SQVTM, CDR2 ANQGSEA. V lost 0 bases and J lost 6; bases outside the gene matches: 1. CDR3 amino acids: CSVEEDRAEQYF. As DNA, the CDR3 is TGCAGCGTTGAAGAGGACAGGGCCGAGCAGTACTTC.

There are many counts of this clonotype. The CDR3 reads CASSPSGQGAREQYF. The CDR3 DNA is TGTGCCAGCAGTCCCTCTGGGCAGGGGGCTCGGGAGCAGTACTTC. The chain recombines TRBV28 with TRBJ2-7, with 8 bases aligning to TRBD1. Germline loops: CDR1 MDHEN, CDR2 SYDVKM. The ends lost 5 bases at V and 7 bases at J; junction bases unmatched: 13. The CDR3 is 15 amino acids.

This chain connects TRBV6-1 to TRBJ2-6; TRBD1 matches 8 bases. Trimming cost V 6 bases and J 0 bases; bases outside gene matches: 7. The CDR3 is made up of 17 amino acids. Germline values: CDR1 MNHNS, CDR2 SASEGT. In DNA form, the CDR3 reads TGTGCCAGCAGAGAGACAGGGGCTTTCTCTGGGGCCAACGTCCTGACTTTC. This encodes CASRETGAFSGANVLTF.

This clonotype was detected ten times or more. CDR3 residues: CASSLPGQGLEQYF. Written as DNA, the CDR3 is TGCGCCAGCAGCCTGCCGGGACAGGGGCTCGAGCAGTACTTC. The V gene is TRBV4-1, the J gene TRBJ2-7, with 10 bases lining up with TRBD1. Trimming cost V 4 bases and J 6 bases; bases outside gene matches: 6. This CDR3 comprises 14 residues. Germline assignment: CDR1 MGHRA and CDR2 YSYEKL.

This chain joins TRBV6-2 or TRBV6-3 and TRBJ1-6, with 8 bases aligning to TRBD1. Germline V lookup: CDR1 MNHEY, CDR2 SVGEGT. J lost 9 bases, V lost 8 bases, and 6 bases had no gene match. The CDR3 sequence is 13 residues long. DNA of the CDR3: TGTGCCAGCGGCCCAGGGGGCCTTTCACCCCTCCACTTT. The encoded protein is CASGPGGLSPLHF.

The rearrangement joins TRBV9 to TRBJ1-1, with D uncertain. CDR1 is SGDLS, CDR2 YYNGEE, per germline. Trimming shortened V by 0 bases and J by 1 base, and 7 bases separated the two germline ends. The CDR3 has 14 amino acids. CDR3 sequence: CASSVGHQNTEAFF. DNA for the CDR3: TGTGCCAGCAGCGTAGGTCACCAGAACACTGAAGCTTTCTTT.

Many counts were recorded for this clonotype. This chain joins TRBV10-2 and TRBJ1-2, with a possible D match to TRBD1 (5 bases). Trimming took off 1 base at V and 8 bases at J, with 11 bases between the two ends. CDR3 length: 13 amino acids. The germline CDR1 and CDR2 sequences are WSHSY and SAAADI. The CDR3 nucleotides read TGCGCCAGCAGTGAGTGGGGGGAGGCAGGCTACACCTTC. Translation gives CASSEWGEAGYTF.

This chain uses TRBV6-2 or TRBV6-3 with TRBJ2-7; D remains unclear. Germline V lookup: CDR1 MNHEY, CDR2 SVGEGT. The CDR3 sequence is 15 residues long. Trimming took 7 bases from V and 6 from J, leaving 22 bases between them. The CDR3 protein is CASTPISRPSGEQYF. The DNA of the CDR3 is TGTGCCAGCACCCCGATTTCACGGCCTTCTGGCGAGCAGTACTTC.

This clonotype was observed at least ten times. The rearrangement links TRBV24-1 to TRBJ2-1, with TRBD2 matching 10 bases. After removal of 4 bases from V and 4 bases from J, the junction contained 9 bases not matched to a gene. The V gene's germline CDR1 is KGHDR and CDR2 SFDVKD. The CDR3 is 17 amino acids. CDR3 amino acids: CATSDSTSGVRYNEQFF. CDR3 coding DNA: TGTGCCACCAGTGACAGTACTAGCGGGGTCCGTTACAATGAGCAGTTCTTC.

V gene TRBV6-1 combines with J gene TRBJ1-3, with D hard to call. This CDR3 is built from 13 residues. Germline V lookup: CDR1 MNHNS, CDR2 SASEGT. V lost 1 base and J lost 4, with 5 bases in between. CDR3 nucleotides: TGTGCCAGCAGTGAAGTTATGGGAAACACCATATATTTT. Translated: CASSEVMGNTIYF.

This clonotype was counted many times. The chain recombines TRBV20-1 with TRBJ1-1; perhaps TRBD1 as D (6 bases). The germline V and J ends were trimmed by 5 bases and 4 bases, with 20 bases remaining between them. The CDR3 is made up of 15 amino acids. CDR1 is DFQATT and CDR2 is SNEGSKA in the germline V gene (reference sequence). CDR3 amino acids: CSAPRGGAGGTEAFF. The CDR3 region has the DNA TGCAGTGCTCCCAGGGGCGGCGCGGGCGGCACTGAAGCTTTCTTT.

This clonotype has more than one count but fewer than ten. The CDR3 DNA follows: TGTGCCACCAGCAGCGGGGGTTCTGGGGCCAACGTCCTGACTTTC. The encoded protein is CATSSGGSGANVLTF. The V and J genes are TRBV15 and TRBJ2-6, with D maybe TRBD2 (6 bases). Trimming removed 3 bases from V and 1 base from J, with 7 bases in between. Germline values: CDR1 LNHNV, CDR2 YYDKDF (reference sequence). This CDR3 is 15 amino acids long.

The table lists this clonotype with many counts. The chain uses TRBV7-9 and TRBJ2-1; D is unclear. This CDR3 region has 16 residues. Germline V CDR1 and CDR2: SEHNR, FQNEAQ (reference sequence). The V end lost 2 bases, the J end lost 0 bases, and 11 bases lay between the germline ends. The CDR3 DNA is TGTGCCAGCAGCTTATCCGGCCGGAGCTCCTACAATGAGCAGTTCTTC. Translation: CASSLSGRSSYNEQFF.

In its sample, this clonotype was seen a few times. The chain carries TRBV27 and TRBJ2-7; 7 bases match TRBD1. V was clipped by 6 bases and J by 2 bases; unmatched bases: 1. The CDR3 loop spans 12 amino acids. Germline CDR1 MNHEY, CDR2 SMNVEV (reference sequence). The CDR3 region is CASRTGPYEQYF. In nucleotides, the CDR3 is TGTGCCAGCAGGACAGGGCCCTACGAGCAGTACTTC.